A selection of T cell receptor beta chains follows, all from one sample in a study of T cells after yellow fever vaccination. TCRdb fed the 5' RACE reads into MiXCR, producing one record per CDR3 protein. The sample contains about 320,000 distinct CDR3 sequences, 6.5% to 8.5% of which appear only once. Source: PBMCs, taken about 49 days after the first yellow fever vaccination. These receptors all stem from a man younger than 35 who received the YFV17D yellow fever vaccine. Both conserved end residues are part of each CDR3. D genes are given only for firm matches. Rows give clone size only sometimes, using once, few, many, or a class for an expanded clone.

J	D	V	size	DNA	CDR3
TRBJ2-1	.	TRBV11-2	many	TGTGCCAGCGCCTCTGACCCGTCCTCCTACAATGAGCAGTTCTTC	CASASDPSSYNEQFF
TRBJ2-5	TRBD1	TRBV12-3/TRBV12-4	.	TGTGCCAGCAGTTCGGGACAGGGAGTGCGAGAGACCCAGTACTTC	CASSSGQGVRETQYF
TRBJ2-4	TRBD1	TRBV4-2	few	TGTGCCAGCAGCCAAGATTTAACTTACGGACAGGGAGGCATTCAGTACTTC	CASSQDLTYGQGGIQYF
TRBJ2-7	.	TRBV5-1	few	TGCGCCAGCAGCTCGCCGAGGCTAGAGCAGTACTTC	CASSSPRLEQYF
TRBJ2-5	TRBD1	TRBV10-3	few	TGTGCCATTAGCCGAAGGGGACAGGGGGCTTTTGAGACCCAGTACTTC	CAISRRGQGAFETQYF
TRBJ2-1	.	TRBV11-2	few	TGTGCCAGCAGGAGTATACGACCCAGCTCCTACAATGAGCAGTTCTTC	CASRSIRPSSYNEQFF
TRBJ1-1	.	TRBV19	few	TGTGCCAGTAGTTCTCAGGGAGGCCTGAACACTGAAGCTTTCTTT	CASSSQGGLNTEAFF
TRBJ2-2	.	TRBV5-1	many	TGCGCCAGCAGCTCCCGGGCAGGGGTCACCGGGGAGCTGTTTTTT	CASSSRAGVTGELFF
TRBJ2-7	.	TRBV7-3	few	TGTGCCAGCAGCGGCCCGGGTCCTGGCCGTTACGAGCAGTACTTC	CASSGPGPGRYEQYF
TRBJ1-2	.	TRBV3-1	many	TGTGCCAGCAGCCAGGGACCCTACTATGGCTACACCTTC	CASSQGPYYGYTF
TRBJ2-5	.	TRBV15	many	TGTGCCACCAGCAGAGATTCCAGGGTGGCAGGCGACCGACGGGAGACCCAGTACTTC	CATSRDSRVAGDRRETQYF